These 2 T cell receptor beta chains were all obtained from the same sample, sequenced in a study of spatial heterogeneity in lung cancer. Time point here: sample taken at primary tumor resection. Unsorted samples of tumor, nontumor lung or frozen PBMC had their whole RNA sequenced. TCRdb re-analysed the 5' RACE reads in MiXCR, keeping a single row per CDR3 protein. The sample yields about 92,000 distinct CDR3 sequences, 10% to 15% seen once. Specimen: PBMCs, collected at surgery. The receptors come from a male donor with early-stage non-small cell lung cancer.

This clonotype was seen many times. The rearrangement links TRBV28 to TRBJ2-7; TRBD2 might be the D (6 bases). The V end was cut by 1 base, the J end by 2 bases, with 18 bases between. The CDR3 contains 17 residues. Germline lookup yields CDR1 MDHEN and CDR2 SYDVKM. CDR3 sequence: CASSLYPGAAGPYEQYF. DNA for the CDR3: TGTGCCAGCAGTTTATACCCCGGAGCTGCGGGGCCCTACGAGCAGTACTTC. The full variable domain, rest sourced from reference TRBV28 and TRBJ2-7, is DVKVTQSSRYLVKRTGEKVFLECVQDMDHENMFWYRQDPGLGLRLIYFSYDVKMKEKGDIPEGYSVSREKKERFSLILESASTNQTSMYLCASSLYPGAAGPYEQYFGPGTRLTVT.

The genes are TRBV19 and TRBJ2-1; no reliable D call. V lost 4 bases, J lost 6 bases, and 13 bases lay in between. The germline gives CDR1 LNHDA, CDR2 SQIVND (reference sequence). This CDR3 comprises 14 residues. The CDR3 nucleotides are TGTGCCAGTAGTAGAAGTTACTCACCCAATGAGCAGTTCTTC. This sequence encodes CASSRSYSPNEQFF.